The 8 T cell receptor beta chains presented below share a single source sample, sequenced in a study of T cells in localized non-small cell lung cancer. Using immunoSEQ multiplex PCR, the repertoire was profiled, and TCRdb retains in-frame clones only, with some absent. The sample contains 1,800 or so clones, around 42% of which appear only once. This specimen was lung tumor tissue, taken before any cancer treatment. These receptors all stem from a male donor aged 60 or over with stage II lung adenocarcinoma.

The chain combines TRBV28 with TRBJ1-1; TRBD1 agrees at 11 bases. Trimming cost V 2 bases and J 4 bases; bases outside gene matches: 3. Germline assignment: CDR1 MDHEN and CDR2 SYDVKM. This CDR3 spans 15 amino acids. CDR3 nucleotides: TGTGCCAGCAGTTTACCCGGGACAGGGGGCACTGAAGCTTTCTTT. Translated: CASSLPGTGGTEAFF.

The chain links TRBV30 to TRBJ1-3; D remains unclear. The germline CDR1 and CDR2 sequences are GTSNPN and SVGIG (reference sequence). Trimming cost V 0 bases and J 0 bases, with 6 bases left between them. There are 14 residues in the CDR3. The CDR3 loop reads CAWSVSLSGNTIYF. DNA for the CDR3: TGTGCCTGGAGTGTATCGCTCTCTGGAAACACCATATATTTT.

V gene TRBV10-3 combines with J gene TRBJ1-2; D gene unclear. The V gene lost 2 bases and the J gene lost 10 bases, with 11 bases spanning the gap. The CDR3 spans 12 residues. The germline V gene encodes CDR1 ENHRY and CDR2 SYGVKD. CDR3 coding DNA: TGTGCCATCAGTGAGCGACGGACGGTCTACACCTTC. It translates to CAISERRTVYTF.

This chain connects TRBV19 to TRBJ2-1; 10 bases map to TRBD2. The CDR3 extends over 16 amino acids. CDR1 LNHDA and CDR2 SQIVND come from the germline V gene (reference sequence). V dropped 7 bases and J dropped 2; count of bases not matched to a gene: 8. CDR3 amino acids: CASIPSGRDPYNEQFF. The CDR3 coding sequence is TGTGCCAGTATCCCTAGCGGGAGAGACCCCTACAATGAGCAGTTCTTC.

This clone showed up just a few times. The chain is built from TRBV9 and TRBJ2-2; TRBD2 aligns across 9 bases. Germline V gives CDR1 SGDLS, CDR2 YYNGEE. V shed 0 bases, J shed 7 bases, and the junction held 10 bases outside the gene matches. The CDR3 extends over 17 amino acids. The DNA of the CDR3 is TGTGCCAGCAGCGTAGCTGGAGTAGCGGGAGTGGGCGGGGAGCTGTTTTTT. Amino acid sequence: CASSVAGVAGVGGELFF.

This clone was detected only a few times. This sequence joins TRBV6-7 and TRBJ1-1; the D is unclear. TRBV6-7 qualifies as an ORF whose function is uncertain. V dropped 4 bases and J dropped 0 bases, with 12 bases sitting between them. This CDR3 spans 15 amino acids. DNA of the CDR3: TGTGCCAGCAGTTCCCGCTGGACCTTGAACACTGAAGCTTTCTTT. This translates into CASSSRWTLNTEAFF.

The rearrangement links TRBV18 to TRBJ2-3, with 12 bases fitting TRBD2. The germline V gene has CDR1 KGHSH and CDR2 LQKENI. This CDR3 has 15 amino acids. V was pared by 3 bases and J by 6 bases, with 4 bases of the junction left unmatched. CDR3 protein: CASSPGTSGFDTQYF. The DNA for the CDR3 is TGTGCCAGCTCACCTGGGACTAGCGGGTTTGATACGCAGTATTTT. The full variable domain, with the rest looked up from reference TRBV18 and TRBJ2-3, is NAGVMQNPRHLVRRRGQEARLRCSPMKGHSHVYWYRQLPEEGLKFMVYLQKENIIDESGMPKERFSAEFPKEGPSILRIQQVVRGDSAAYFCASSPGTSGFDTQYFGPGTRLTVL.

CDR3 DNA: TGTGCCAGCAGTAGAGAGGAGAGCAATCAGCCCCAGCATTTT. It is translated as CASSREESNQPQHF. The chain carries TRBV25-1 and TRBJ1-5; D is undetermined. V was clipped by 5 bases and J by 1 base, with 9 bases between them. Germline CDR1 is MGHDK and CDR2 is SYGVNS. The length of the CDR3 is 14 residues.